Each of the 28 T cell receptor beta chains below was sequenced from the same sample in a study of cytomegalovirus exposure and HLA in healthy donors. PCR used 60 Vbeta primers and 13 Jbeta primers. The table came from immunoSEQ multiplex PCR; TCRdb's copy has only in-frame clones and leaves some out. Of 150,000 to 200,000 clones listed, over 65% are singletons. Sequencing was performed on PBMCs. These receptors originate from a man aged 35 to 55 in good health and CMV-seropositive.

The V gene is TRBV7-2, the J gene TRBJ2-5; 11 positions agree with TRBD1. The CDR3 is 14 amino acids. Germline loops: CDR1 SGHTA, CDR2 FQGNSA. The J segment lost 4 bases and the V segment lost 4 bases, leaving 2 bases of the junction unmatched. The CDR3: CASSWGTGGETQYF. The CDR3 nucleotides are TGTGCCAGCAGCTGGGGGACAGGGGGAGAGACCCAGTACTTC.

This chain links TRBV9 with TRBJ2-1, with 8 nucleotides matching TRBD1. This CDR3 contains 15 residues. The ends lost 0 bases at V and 1 base at J; junction bases unmatched: 0. CDR1 and CDR2 (germline): SGDLS, YYNGEE. Here the CDR3 reads CASSVGQGSYNEQFF. The CDR3 nucleotides are TGTGCCAGCAGCGTAGGACAGGGGTCCTACAATGAGCAGTTCTTC.

The rearrangement links TRBV11-1 to TRBJ2-1, with 9 bases identical to TRBD1. This CDR3 is 15 amino acids long. V lost 0 bases to trimming and J lost 13 bases; unmatched junction nucleotides: 10. CDR1 is SGHAT, CDR2 FQDESV, per germline (reference sequence). The CDR3 region has the DNA TGTGCCAGCAGCTTAGCGCAGGGGGGACAGGGAAGTCAGTTCTTC. This sequence encodes CASSLAQGGQGSQFF.

J is TRBJ2-5 and V is TRBV5-1, with 9 bases identical to TRBD1. The better agreement between TRBJ2-7 and the DNA end casts doubt on the J call. The CDR3 is 14 amino acids. CDR1 is SGHRS, CDR2 YFSETQ, per germline. The CDR3 region has the DNA TGCGCCAGCAGCTCCCGGGACAGGGAGTACGAGCAGTACTTC. Amino acid sequence: CASSSRDREYEQYF.

This clone occurred a few times. This rearrangement joins TRBV9 to TRBJ2-3; TRBD1 is a possible D gene (6 bases). The V gene's germline CDR1 is SGDLS and CDR2 YYNGEE. V lost 0 bases and J 2 bases, leaving 7 bases between the germline ends. The CDR3 length is 14 residues. This CDR3 reads CASSVDRDTDTQYF. CDR3 nucleotides: TGTGCCAGCAGCGTAGACAGGGACACAGATACGCAGTATTTT.

The chain employs TRBV19 and TRBJ1-2; D is ambiguous. CDR1 is LNHDA, CDR2 SQIVND, per germline (reference sequence). This CDR3 spans 14 amino acids. V was trimmed by 6 bases and J by 4 bases, leaving 15 bases between them. CDR3 bases: TGTGCCAGTAGCCTGCCCGCGGGAGGCTATGGCTACACCTTC. This translates into CASSLPAGGYGYTF.

This clone was detected only a few times. The chain recombines TRBV6-6 with TRBJ2-5; D gene unclear. The CDR3 has 12 residues. V lost 2 bases and J 3 bases, leaving 4 bases between the germline ends. The germline V gene encodes CDR1 MNHNY and CDR2 SVGAGI (reference sequence). The CDR3 loop is CASSYTEETQYF. CDR3 in DNA: TGTGCCAGCAGTTACACTGAAGAGACCCAGTACTTC.

The genes are TRBV6-4 and TRBJ1-6; D is uncertain. CDR1 and CDR2 (germline): MRHNA, SNTAGT. The CDR3 is 14 residues long. The V end was cut by 0 bases, the J end by 14 bases, with 14 bases between. The DNA for the CDR3 is TGTGCCAGCAGTGACTCCGCGCGGACTCAAACCCTCCACTTT. Protein product: CASSDSARTQTLHF.

The chain couples TRBV28 to TRBJ2-7; 7 nucleotides align to TRBD2. The CDR3 consists of 14 residues. Germline values: CDR1 MDHEN, CDR2 SYDVKM. After removal of 3 bases from V and 6 bases from J, the junction contained 8 bases not matched to a gene. The CDR3 here is CASSFRGVGVEQYF. In nucleotides, the CDR3 is TGTGCCAGCAGTTTTCGGGGGGTGGGGGTCGAGCAGTACTTC.

The chain recombines TRBV6-5 with TRBJ2-7; 7 bases agree with TRBD1. V lost 10 bases, J lost 3 bases, and 3 bases stayed unmatched. This CDR3 is 11 amino acids long. CDR1 is MNHEY and CDR2 is SVGAGI in the germline V gene. For the CDR3, the DNA is TGTGCCACACAGGGGAGCTACGAGCAGTACTTC. This sequence encodes CATQGSYEQYF.

The chain is built from TRBV6-5 and TRBJ1-4; D might be TRBD1 (5 bases). V shed 0 bases and J shed 1 base, with 6 bases lying between them. Germline assignment: CDR1 MNHEY and CDR2 SVGAGI. This CDR3 has 15 residues. The CDR3 bases are TGTGCCAGCAGTTACTCGGGGCGAACTAATGAAAAACTGTTTTTT. It specifies CASSYSGRTNEKLFF.

This clone has a count of ten or more. This rearrangement joins TRBV7-9 to TRBJ1-4; D call uncertain. Germline CDR1 reads SEHNR; CDR2 reads FQNEAQ (reference sequence). Trimming left V 5 bases short and J 10 bases short, with 14 bases between. CDR3 length equals 13 residues. CDR3 sequence reads: CASSRPREGKLFF. The CDR3 DNA follows: TGTGCCAGCAGCAGACCCCGGGAGGGAAAACTGTTTTTT.

The V gene is TRBV2, the J gene TRBJ1-1; 10 positions match TRBD1. CDR1 and CDR2 from the germline V gene are SNHLY and FYNNEI. The CDR3 consists of 14 residues. Unmatched junction bases numbered 2, after V lost 4 bases and J lost 3 bases. CDR3 in DNA: TGTGCCAGCAGTGGTGGACAGGGGGACACTGAAGCTTTCTTT. This gives the protein CASSGGQGDTEAFF.

This rearrangement joins TRBV19 to TRBJ2-7; D gene unclear. V was trimmed by 3 bases and J by 7 bases, leaving 13 bases between them. The CDR3 contains 13 residues. Per the germline V gene, CDR1 is LNHDA and CDR2 is SQIVND (reference sequence). This CDR3 reads CASSITPGVEQYF. CDR3 DNA: TGTGCCAGTAGTATCACCCCGGGTGTTGAGCAGTACTTC. Using reference TRBV19 and TRBJ2-7 for the parts outside the CDR3, the full variable domain is DGGITQSPKYLFRKEGQNVTLSCEQNLNHDAMYWYRQDPGQGLRLIYYSQIVNDFQKGDIAEGYSVSREKKESFPLTVTSAQKNPTAFYLCASSITPGVEQYFGPGTRLTVT.

This clone was detected only once. The V gene is TRBV29-1, the J gene TRBJ2-3; 16 bases map to TRBD2. Trimming took 3 bases from V and 2 from J; bases not matched to a gene: 26. The germline gives CDR1 SQVTM, CDR2 ANQGSEA. This CDR3 is built from 24 residues. CDR3 coding DNA: TGCAGCGTTGATTCCCCGAATGATCCGGGACTAGCGGGGGGGCTGGAGGGCAACACAGATACGCAGTATTTT. Its translation is CSVDSPNDPGLAGGLEGNTDTQYF.

As regards this clone: Within the sample, other DNA sequences also encode this same CDR3. This chain joins TRBV4-3 and TRBJ1-1; a possible D gene is TRBD1 (6 bases). V lost 0 bases, J lost 0 bases, and 8 bases lay in between. This CDR3 has 15 amino acids. Germline V gives CDR1 LGHNA, CDR2 YSLEER. The CDR3 nucleotides are TGCGCCAGCAGCCAAGACAGGGGAATGAACACTGAAGCTTTCTTT. Translating gives CASSQDRGMNTEAFF.

V gene TRBV19 combines with J gene TRBJ1-1; tentative D call: TRBD1 (6 bases). The CDR3 runs to 15 residues. Per the germline V gene, CDR1 is LNHDA and CDR2 is SQIVND (reference sequence). Trimming removed 5 bases at V and 1 base at J, with 14 bases between. The CDR3: CASSAGWTANTEAFF. Here the CDR3 DNA reads TGTGCCAGTAGTGCTGGCTGGACAGCGAACACTGAAGCTTTCTTT.

This sequence joins TRBV7-9 and TRBJ2-5; D is undetermined. V was trimmed by 5 bases and J by 4 bases, leaving 17 bases between them. The CDR3 has 15 residues. Germline V gene data show CDR1 as SEHNR and CDR2 as FQNEAQ (reference sequence). The CDR3 here is CASSPMGTVGETQYF. The DNA of the CDR3 is TGTGCCAGCAGCCCCATGGGCACAGTGGGAGAGACCCAGTACTTC.

The CDR3 DNA reads TGTGCCAGCAGTTCCGGGACAGGGGGCACCTACGAGCAGTACTTC. Amino acid sequence: CASSSGTGGTYEQYF. The V call is TRBV6-5, the J call TRBJ2-7; TRBD1 agrees at 12 bases. The germline V gene has CDR1 MNHEY and CDR2 SVGAGI. The CDR3 length is 15 residues. Trimming at V came to 4 bases and at J to 2 bases, leaving 3 bases not matched to a gene.

The rearrangement links TRBV29-1 to TRBJ2-1; D not resolved. Trimming cost V 6 bases and J 9 bases, with 21 bases left between them. CDR3 length: 14 amino acids. From germline, CDR1 is SQVTM and CDR2 ANQGSEA. The chain's CDR3 is CSVPGPALKSEQFF. CDR3 DNA: TGCAGCGTCCCGGGTCCAGCTTTGAAAAGTGAGCAGTTCTTC.

The rearrangement uses TRBV7-9 and TRBJ1-6; 9 bases map to TRBD1. V lost 3 bases, J lost 7 bases, and 4 bases stayed unmatched. Germline CDR1 and CDR2: SEHNR and FQNEAQ (reference sequence). The CDR3 has 15 amino acids. DNA of the CDR3: TGTGCCAGCAGCTTCGGACAGGGGCAGAATTCACCCCTCCACTTT. Amino acid sequence: CASSFGQGQNSPLHF.

This chain joins TRBV7-8 and TRBJ2-7; TRBD2 agrees at 14 bases. CDR1 is SGHVS, CDR2 FQNEAQ, per germline. The length of the CDR3 is 15 residues. Trimming removed 5 bases from V and 3 bases from J; junction bases left unmatched: 3. CDR3: CASSRTSGGIYEQYF. The CDR3 bases are TGTGCCAGCAGCCGGACTAGCGGGGGGATCTACGAGCAGTACTTC.

CDR3 coding DNA: TGCGCCACCGGACAACTGCTCTCTGGAAACACCATATATTTT. Amino acid sequence: CATGQLLSGNTIYF. The chain employs TRBV10-2 and TRBJ1-3, with D possibly TRBD1 on 5 matching bases. The CDR3 runs to 14 residues. V dropped 10 bases and J dropped 0 bases, with 13 bases sitting between them. CDR1 WSHSY and CDR2 SAAADI come from the germline V gene.

Concerning this clone: At the DNA level, this CDR3 is encoded by other sequences in the same sample as well. This chain joins TRBV18 and TRBJ2-7, with D possibly being TRBD1 (6 bases). This CDR3 spans 13 amino acids. V was pared by 2 bases and J by 7 bases, with 12 bases between. Looked up from germline, CDR1 is KGHSH and CDR2 is LQKENI. This chain's CDR3 is CASSPRGLEEQYF. CDR3 bases: TGTGCCAGCTCACCAAGGGGGTTGGAGGAGCAGTACTTC.

In nucleotides, the CDR3 is TGTGCCAGCAGCTTAAACGGAGGGGCCCTCTCCTACGAGCAGTACTTC. This encodes CASSLNGGALSYEQYF. The chain has TRBV7-3 and TRBJ2-7, with D perhaps matching TRBD2 (6 bases). This CDR3 has 16 amino acids. V was cut by 1 base and J by 0 bases, with 13 bases left in between. The germline V gene has CDR1 SGHTA and CDR2 FQGTGA.

This clone was seen a few times. The rearrangement uses TRBV6-1 and TRBJ1-2; 7 nucleotides match TRBD1. The CDR3 contains 14 residues. Germline V gives CDR1 MNHNS, CDR2 SASEGT. Trimming took 5 bases from V and 4 from J; bases not matched to a gene: 7. CDR3 DNA sequence: TGTGCCAGCAGTCAGGGGGAGGCTTTCTATGGCTACACCTTC. This sequence encodes CASSQGEAFYGYTF.

This clone was observed a single time. The V call is TRBV5-4, the J call TRBJ1-4; 10 bases match TRBD1. Looked up from germline, CDR1 is SGHNT and CDR2 is YYREEE (reference sequence). CDR3 length: 14 residues. V shed 3 bases, J shed 10 bases, and the junction held 6 bases outside the gene matches. The CDR3 sequence: CASSSGQGRAKLFF. The CDR3 DNA reads as TGTGCCAGCAGCTCGGGACAGGGGAGGGCAAAACTGTTTTTT.

The V gene is TRBV19, the J gene TRBJ1-1; 7 bases line up with TRBD1. Germline V gene lookup returns CDR1 LNHDA and CDR2 SQIVND (reference sequence). This CDR3 spans 14 amino acids. V lost 6 bases and J lost 1; bases outside the gene matches: 5. The CDR3 here is CASRPGQKNTEAFF. The CDR3 coding sequence is TGTGCCAGTAGGCCGGGACAGAAGAACACTGAAGCTTTCTTT.